One sample yielded the 21 T cell receptor beta chains listed below, sequenced in a study of naive and memory T cell subsets. Two oligonucleotides, mixed equimolar, formed the beta constant-region primer covering TRBC1 and TRBC2. MiXCR, run by TCRdb on the UMI-ligation and nested PCR reads, gives a single entry per CDR3 protein. The repertoire includes some 87,000 distinct CDR3 sequences, about 6.5% of them detected once, and 1.5% to 2% sits in the top ten. Material: central memory CD4+ T cells from blood. Receptor source: a human donor in good health.

This clonotype appeared many times. J is TRBJ2-1 and V is TRBV19, with 9 positions matching TRBD2. V was pared by 3 bases and J by 3 bases, with 3 bases of the junction left unmatched. The CDR3 has 15 residues. Germline values: CDR1 LNHDA, CDR2 SQIVND (reference sequence). The CDR3 here is CASSITSGRYNEQFF. In DNA, the CDR3 is TGTGCCAGTAGTATTACTAGCGGGCGCTACAATGAGCAGTTCTTC.

The V gene is TRBV6-2 or TRBV6-3, the J gene TRBJ2-1, with D maybe TRBD2 (5 bases). Germline V gives CDR1 MNHEY, CDR2 SVGEGT. The germline V and J ends were trimmed by 5 bases and 8 bases, with 16 bases remaining between them. This CDR3 comprises 14 residues. The CDR3 spells CASSRGKRRDEQFF. In nucleotides, the CDR3 is TGTGCCAGCAGTCGGGGTAAGAGGCGCGATGAGCAGTTCTTC.

This clonotype has a count of ten or more. The V gene is TRBV29-1, the J gene TRBJ1-5; D gene ambiguous. Germline CDR1 reads SQVTM; CDR2 reads ANQGSEA. CDR3 length equals 13 residues. The CDR3 spells CSAGGNSNQPQHF. In DNA form, the CDR3 reads TGCAGTGCAGGAGGGAATAGCAATCAGCCCCAGCATTTT.

A remark on this clonotype: One end of the junction does not line up with germline, which may come from a read error. The rearrangement joins TRBV3-1 to TRBJ1-3, with TRBD1 identical over 8 bases. Germline V gives CDR1 LGHDT, CDR2 YNNKEL (reference sequence). The CDR3 length is 14 residues. Here the CDR3 DNA reads TGTGCCAGTAGCCCCGGGACAGGTGGAAACACCATATATTTT. Its translation: CASSPGTGGNTIYF.

This clonotype was seen many times. CDR3 loop: CAISELAGDIHNEQFF. In nucleotides, the CDR3 is TGTGCCATCAGTGAGCTAGCGGGAGACATCCACAATGAGCAGTTCTTC. The rearrangement uses TRBV10-3 and TRBJ2-1; 10 nucleotides line up with TRBD2. The ends lost 2 bases at V and 5 bases at J; junction bases unmatched: 6. This CDR3 spans 16 amino acids. CDR1 is ENHRY and CDR2 is SYGVKD in the germline V gene.

This clonotype was counted many times. This chain links TRBV6-5 with TRBJ2-7, with 11 positions matching TRBD2. Per germline, CDR1 MNHEY and CDR2 SVGAGI. This CDR3 has 15 amino acids. V lost 6 bases to trimming and J lost 5 bases; unmatched junction nucleotides: 9. The CDR3 protein is CASRLTSGSFNEQYF. Here the CDR3 DNA reads TGTGCCAGCAGGCTTACTAGCGGGAGCTTCAACGAGCAGTACTTC.

This clonotype was found once. This may be a read error: a much more frequent sequence differs by one nucleotide. The missing conserved phenylalanine or tryptophan at the end of this CDR3 makes a read error likely. The V and J genes are TRBV15 and TRBJ2-3, with 10 bases aligning to TRBD2. The length of the CDR3 is 16 residues. J gave up 4 bases and V 1 base, and 5 bases lay outside the gene matches. Germline CDR1 and CDR2: LNHNV and YYDKDF (reference sequence). The CDR3, as DNA: TGTGCCACCAGCAGAGGTAGCGGGGGGTCGGCAGATACGCAGTATTTA. It codes for CATSRGSGGSADTQYL.

At least ten counts were recorded for this clonotype. The chain uses TRBV28 and TRBJ1-1; D may be TRBD1 (5 bases). CDR1 is MDHEN, CDR2 SYDVKM, per germline. The CDR3 has 16 amino acids. Trimming shortened V by 4 bases and J by 1 base, and 16 bases separated the two germline ends. The CDR3 reads CASSSPSTGGNTEAFF. The CDR3 nucleotides are TGTGCCAGCAGTTCCCCCTCAACAGGCGGGAACACTGAAGCTTTCTTT.

The table lists this clonotype with many counts. The rearrangement joins TRBV18 to TRBJ1-1; TRBD1 is a possible D gene (5 bases). Germline V CDR1 and CDR2: KGHSH, LQKENI. Deletions cut 2 bases from V and 11 bases from J, with 15 bases between. The CDR3 totals 13 residues. The CDR3, as DNA: TGTGCCAGCTCACCAGGTGGGGGATTGAGTGCTTTCTTT. Protein: CASSPGGGLSAFF.

This clonotype has more than one count but fewer than ten. The chain recombines TRBV2 with TRBJ1-5; 7 bases are a match to TRBD1. CDR1 and CDR2 (germline): SNHLY, FYNNEI. After removal of 0 bases from V and 2 bases from J, the junction contained 7 bases not matched to a gene. The CDR3 contains 17 residues. The CDR3, as DNA: TGTGCCAGCAGTGAAGCGTCCTACAGGGGTGGCAATCAGCCCCAGCATTTT. Protein sequence: CASSEASYRGGNQPQHF.

J is TRBJ2-1 and V is TRBV2, with D possibly matching TRBD2 (6 bases). The CDR3 is 12 amino acids. V was cut by 7 bases and J by 9 bases, with 13 bases left in between. The germline CDR1 and CDR2 sequences are SNHLY and FYNNEI. CDR3 DNA: TGTGCCAGCATACTTACTAGCACTGAGCAGTTCTTC. Residues: CASILTSTEQFF.

This clonotype was observed a few times. The chain uses TRBV7-2 and TRBJ2-5; D tentatively fits TRBD1 or TRBD2 (7 bases each). The CDR3 length is 16 residues. Germline CDR1 is SGHTA and CDR2 is FQGNSA. Deletions cut 3 bases from V and 5 bases from J, with 19 bases between. The CDR3 spells CASSFYVGQGGETQYF. The CDR3 nucleotides are TGTGCCAGCAGCTTTTACGTCGGGCAGGGGGGGGAGACCCAGTACTTC. Complete variable domain (other parts from reference TRBV7-2 and TRBJ2-5): GAGVSQSPSNKVTEKGKDVELRCDPISGHTALYWYRQSLGQGLEFLIYFQGNSAPDKSGLPSDRFSAERTGGSVSTLTIQRTQQEDSAVYLCASSFYVGQGGETQYFGPGTRLLVL.

This clonotype appeared many times. CDR3 DNA sequence: TGTGCCAGCAGCCACCGGGACAGGGGTCGCTCCTACAATGAGCAGTTCTTC. Protein product: CASSHRDRGRSYNEQFF. The genes are TRBV13 and TRBJ2-1, with 10 bases identical to TRBD1. Germline V gene sequence: CDR1 PRHDT, CDR2 FYEKMQ (reference sequence). The CDR3 covers 17 residues. V gave up 5 bases and J gave up 0 bases; unmatched junction bases: 7.

This chain uses TRBV6-2 or TRBV6-3 with TRBJ2-1; 9 nucleotides line up with TRBD2. V lost 0 bases and J lost 7; bases outside the gene matches: 7. The V gene's germline CDR1 is MNHEY and CDR2 SVGEGT. CDR3 length: 16 amino acids. The CDR3 DNA sequence: TGTGCCAGCAGTTACTCGGCTGCGGGGGGGCATAATGAGCAGTTCTTC. Protein: CASSYSAAGGHNEQFF.

This clonotype was counted between two and nine times. The chain carries TRBV4-2 and TRBJ2-1; 7 bases fit TRBD2. J was trimmed by 2 bases and V by 2 bases; bases with no gene match: 12. The V gene's germline CDR1 is LGHNA and CDR2 YNFKEQ. This CDR3 is 18 amino acids long. DNA for the CDR3: TGTGCCAGCAGCCAAACACTCCCTGGCCTAGCGGCCTACAATGAGCAGTTCTTC. Its protein product is CASSQTLPGLAAYNEQFF.

The chain links TRBV14 to TRBJ2-4, with a tentative D call TRBD1 (6 bases). CDR1 is SGHDN, CDR2 FVKESK, per germline. The V end lost 4 bases, the J end lost 0 bases, and 16 bases lay between the germline ends. The length of the CDR3 is 17 residues. This CDR3 is CASSLTRGGIAKNIQYF. CDR3 nucleotides: TGTGCCAGCAGCCTAACCCGAGGGGGAATAGCCAAAAACATTCAGTACTTC.

The rearrangement links TRBV2 to TRBJ1-2, with TRBD1 as a possible D gene (5 bases). Looked up from germline, CDR1 is SNHLY and CDR2 is FYNNEI. The CDR3 has 16 amino acids. Trimming took off 5 bases at V and 5 bases at J, with 21 bases between the two ends. The CDR3 region is CASSRLNRDRNYGYTF. CDR3 DNA sequence: TGTGCCAGCAGTAGACTAAACCGGGACCGCAATTATGGCTACACCTTC.

This clonotype was counted at least ten times. The CDR3 is CASTNGDSNQPQHF. In nucleotides, the CDR3 is TGTGCCAGCACCAACGGGGACAGCAATCAGCCCCAGCATTTT. The V gene is TRBV11-2, the J gene TRBJ1-5; the D gene is possibly TRBD1 (5 bases). Germline lookup yields CDR1 SGHAT and CDR2 FQNNGV. The CDR3 consists of 14 residues. Trimming removed 7 bases at V and 1 base at J, with 11 bases between.

This clonotype was seen at least ten times. The V call is TRBV20-1, the J call TRBJ2-1; D may be TRBD1 (6 bases). Looked up from germline, CDR1 is DFQATT and CDR2 is SNEGSKA (reference sequence). This CDR3 has 14 residues. V lost 6 bases, J lost 0 bases, and 12 bases lay in between. In DNA form, the CDR3 reads TGCAGTGCCGACAGGATGGGCTCCTACAATGAGCAGTTCTTC. Protein: CSADRMGSYNEQFF.

Comment on this clonotype: This may stem from a read error, because a much larger clone lies one nucleotide away. The chain couples TRBV12-3 or TRBV12-4 to TRBJ1-1; TRBD1 might be the D (6 bases). The V end lost 5 bases, the J end lost 1 base, and 11 bases lay between the germline ends. The CDR3 is 14 residues long. The CDR3 spells CASSARGSNTEAFF. The CDR3 DNA sequence: TGTGCCAGCAGTGCAAGGGGGTCGAACACTGAAGCTTTCTTT.

This clonotype has at least ten counts. The chain couples TRBV18 to TRBJ1-1; a weak D match, TRBD1 (5 bases). Germline V gene sequence: CDR1 KGHSH, CDR2 LQKENI. The CDR3 is 15 amino acids. The V and J ends lost 4 bases and 0 bases respectively, with 12 bases between them. The CDR3 is CASSRSTAMNTEAFF. For the CDR3, the DNA is TGTGCCAGCTCACGGTCGACAGCCATGAACACTGAAGCTTTCTTT.